Shown below are 15 T cell receptor beta chains from a single sample sequenced in a study of shared clonotypes between healthy human individuals. Profiling relied on immunoSEQ multiplex PCR, and the TCRdb table lists in-frame clones only, not all of them. The sample carries over a million clones, around 82% recorded once. The material sequenced was memory CD4+ T cells from PBMCs. Specified subset: CD45RA-negative fraction. All receptors derive from a man aged 18 to 30 in good health. Some clones in this sample may be carry-over from other donors' samples.

The rearrangement links TRBV9 to TRBJ2-7, with D perhaps being TRBD1 or TRBD2 (5 bases each). CDR1 is SGDLS, CDR2 YYNGEE, per germline. The germline V and J ends were trimmed by 4 bases and 3 bases, with 11 bases remaining between them. The CDR3 extends over 13 amino acids. The CDR3 sequence is CASSRDGDYEQYF. Written as DNA, the CDR3 is TGTGCCAGCAGCCGGGACGGAGACTACGAGCAGTACTTC.

The sample holds a few counts of this clone. The genes are TRBV2 and TRBJ1-4; maybe TRBD1 (5 bases). Germline V gives CDR1 SNHLY, CDR2 FYNNEI. V was cut by 0 bases and J by 8 bases, with 10 bases left in between. This CDR3 is 14 amino acids long. This chain's CDR3 is CASSEATVEEKLFF. In DNA form, the CDR3 reads TGTGCCAGCAGTGAAGCGACAGTGGAGGAAAAACTGTTTTTT.

This clone came up many times. The V and J genes are TRBV5-1 and TRBJ2-1; D possibly uses TRBD1 or TRBD2 (6 bases each). The CDR3 covers 15 residues. From germline, CDR1 is SGHRS and CDR2 YFSETQ. The germline V and J ends were trimmed by 9 bases and 2 bases, with 18 bases remaining between them. The CDR3 DNA follows: TGCGCCACCCACTCGGGGGACACAGCCTACAATGAGCAGTTCTTC. Translated: CATHSGDTAYNEQFF.

This clone occurred a few times. V and J are TRBV21-1 and TRBJ2-1; TRBD2, the table's D call, lacks a check against the DNA. TRBV21-1 is a pseudogene. The CDR3 runs 12 residues. The CDR3 loop reads CASSKTQREQFF. In DNA, the CDR3 is TGTGCCAGCAGCAAGACCCAGCGGGAGCAGTTCTTC.

This clone showed up many times. The chain joins TRBV4-1 to TRBJ2-7; 9 bases agree with TRBD2. The CDR3 is 17 residues long. V dropped 2 bases and J dropped 5; count of bases not matched to a gene: 13. CDR1 and CDR2 from the germline V gene are MGHRA and YSYEKL. The CDR3 DNA sequence: TGCGCCAGCAGCCAAAACATAGCGGGAGCCTCAGGGAACGAGCAGTACTTC. This sequence encodes CASSQNIAGASGNEQYF.

The chain couples TRBV7-8 to TRBJ1-4; D may be TRBD1 (6 bases). The CDR3 covers 16 residues. V was shortened by 1 base and J by 7 bases, with 16 bases between the two germline ends. Germline V CDR1 and CDR2: SGHVS, FQNEAQ. The CDR3 loop is CASSLGGWGGTEKLFF. The CDR3 bases are TGTGCCAGCAGCTTAGGAGGATGGGGGGGCACTGAAAAACTGTTTTTT.

Worth noting for this clone: In the same sample, other DNA sequences code for this CDR3. The chain couples TRBV18 to TRBJ2-2; D is unclear. Trimming removed 0 bases at V and 5 bases at J, with 7 bases between. The CDR3 sequence is 14 residues long. Germline V CDR1 and CDR2: KGHSH, LQKENI. The CDR3 reads CASSPPSRTGELFF. CDR3 nucleotide sequence: TGTGCCAGCTCACCACCGTCTAGAACCGGGGAGCTGTTTTTT.

This clone has only a few counts. V is TRBV27 and J is TRBJ2-2, with 7 bases matching TRBD1. The junction had 10 bases not matched to a gene; V was cut back by 6 bases and J by 0 bases. This CDR3 has 17 residues. Germline CDR1 is MNHEY and CDR2 is SMNVEV (reference sequence). The CDR3 region has the DNA TGTGCCAGCAGGGGAACAGGGGCCTCTTCGAACACCGGGGAGCTGTTTTTT. As protein: CASRGTGASSNTGELFF.

The rearrangement uses TRBV5-1 and TRBJ1-2; unclear D gene. This CDR3 has 15 amino acids. Germline CDR1 and CDR2: SGHRS and YFSETQ. The V end lost 2 bases, the J end lost 3 bases, and 14 bases lay between the germline ends. The CDR3 loop reads CASSLRPGNHYGYTF. CDR3 coding DNA: TGCGCCAGCAGCTTACGCCCCGGCAACCACTATGGCTACACCTTC.

This rearrangement joins TRBV2 to TRBJ2-1; D is undetermined. Between the trimmed V and J ends, which lost 8 bases and 2 bases, there was a span of 13 bases. Germline CDR1 reads SNHLY; CDR2 reads FYNNEI. The CDR3 loop spans 14 amino acids. DNA of the CDR3: TGTGCCAGCCAACTATCAGCCCCCTACAATGAGCAGTTCTTC. Translating it yields CASQLSAPYNEQFF.

The chain has TRBV7-8 and TRBJ2-7, with a possible D match to TRBD2 (6 bases). This CDR3 comprises 15 residues. Germline V gives CDR1 SGHVS, CDR2 FQNEAQ. The V gene lost 3 bases and the J gene lost 1 base, with 13 bases spanning the gap. CDR3 bases: TGTGCCAGCAGCTTTTCGACTAGTTCTTCCTACGAGCAGTACTTC. Translating it yields CASSFSTSSSYEQYF.

This clone appeared a single time. The same CDR3 arises from other DNA sequences in this sample as well. The chain couples TRBV6-6 to TRBJ1-5; D call uncertain. The CDR3 extends over 12 amino acids. The germline V gene has CDR1 MNHNY and CDR2 SVGAGI (reference sequence). V was cut by 6 bases and J by 5 bases, with 8 bases left in between. The CDR3 region has the DNA TGTGCCAGCAGCTCCGGGGATCAGCCCCAGCATTTT. This translates into CASSSGDQPQHF.

In DNA form, the CDR3 reads TGCGCCAGCAGCTTGGCGGCGGGACAGAAAACAGATACGCAGTATTTT. It specifies CASSLAAGQKTDTQYF. V is TRBV5-1 and J is TRBJ2-3, with a weak D call TRBD1 (7 bases). There are 16 residues in the CDR3. The germline V and J ends were trimmed by 0 bases and 3 bases, with 14 bases remaining between them. In germline, CDR1 is SGHRS, CDR2 YFSETQ.

This clone has just one count. The V gene is TRBV30, the J gene TRBJ2-7; 7 bases agree with TRBD1. The J segment lost 3 bases and the V segment lost 2 bases, leaving 4 bases of the junction unmatched. Germline V CDR1 and CDR2: GTSNPN, SVGIG (reference sequence). This CDR3 is built from 13 residues. The CDR3 DNA follows: TGTGCCTGGAGTAAGGACAGGTACTACGAGCAGTACTTC. Amino acid sequence: CAWSKDRYYEQYF.

On this clone itself: The germline gene is not matched at one end of the junction; a read error may be the cause. The V and J genes are TRBV28 and TRBJ2-7, with TRBD1 identical over 7 bases. This CDR3 region has 13 residues. Germline CDR1 is MDHEN and CDR2 is SYDVKM. This chain's CDR3 is CASSSMNRQGNIF. CDR3 in DNA: TGTGCCAGCAGTTCCATGAACCGACAGGGCAATATATTC.